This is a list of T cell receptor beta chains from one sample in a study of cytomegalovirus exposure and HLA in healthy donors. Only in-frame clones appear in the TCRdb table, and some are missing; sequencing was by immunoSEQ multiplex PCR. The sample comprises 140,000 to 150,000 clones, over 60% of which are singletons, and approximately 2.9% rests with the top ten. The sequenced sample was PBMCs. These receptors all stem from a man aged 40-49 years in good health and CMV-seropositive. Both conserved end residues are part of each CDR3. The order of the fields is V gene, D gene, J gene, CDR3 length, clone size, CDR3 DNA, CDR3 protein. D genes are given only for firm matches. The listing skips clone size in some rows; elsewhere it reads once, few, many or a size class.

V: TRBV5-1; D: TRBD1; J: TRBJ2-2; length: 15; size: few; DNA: TGCGCCAGCAGCTTAAGGACAGGGGAGACCGGGGAGCTGTTTTTT; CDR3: CASSLRTGETGELFF
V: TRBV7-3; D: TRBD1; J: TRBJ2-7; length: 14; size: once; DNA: TGTGCCAGCAGCTTTGGGACAGGTCCCTACGAGCAGTACTTC; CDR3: CASSFGTGPYEQYF
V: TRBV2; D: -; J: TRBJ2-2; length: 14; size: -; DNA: TGTGCCAGCAGCAGAGACGGGGACACCGGGGAGCTGTTTTTT; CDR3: CASSRDGDTGELFF
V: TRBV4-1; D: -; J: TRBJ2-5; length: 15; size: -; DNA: TGCGCCAGCAGCCAAGCAGGGTCAGGGGGGGAGACCCAGTACTTC; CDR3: CASSQAGSGGETQYF
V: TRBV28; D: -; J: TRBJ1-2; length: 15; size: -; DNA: TGTGCCAGCACCTTTAGGGACACCAGAGGCTATGGCTACACCTTC; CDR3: CASTFRDTRGYGYTF
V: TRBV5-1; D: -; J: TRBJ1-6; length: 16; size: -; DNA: TGCGCCAGCAGCTTCCTTCCGGGACAAAATGGTTCACCCCTCCACTTT; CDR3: CASSFLPGQNGSPLHF
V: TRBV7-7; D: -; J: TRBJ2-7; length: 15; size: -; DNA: TGTGCCAGCAGCAGTCAGAGACAGACCCTCTACGAGCAGTACTTC; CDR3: CASSSQRQTLYEQYF
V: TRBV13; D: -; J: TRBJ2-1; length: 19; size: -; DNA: TGTGCCGGCAGCCCGAGGGACAGGGGGCGAACTAGCGGGAGGTATGAGCAGTTCTTC; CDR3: CAGSPRDRGRTSGRYEQFF
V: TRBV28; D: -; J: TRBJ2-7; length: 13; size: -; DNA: -; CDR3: CASSSGQAGEQYF
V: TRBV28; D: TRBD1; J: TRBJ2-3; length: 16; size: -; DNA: TGTGCCAGCAGTCCTTACACGGACAGGGCGGCGGATACGCAGTATTTT; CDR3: CASSPYTDRAADTQYF
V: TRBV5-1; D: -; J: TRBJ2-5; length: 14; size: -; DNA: TGCGCCAGCAGCTCCCGGGACTCCTCAGAGACCCAGTACTTC; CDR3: CASSSRDSSETQYF
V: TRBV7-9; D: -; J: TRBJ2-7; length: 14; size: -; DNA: TGTGCCAGCAGCTTGTCCCTTCCGCCCTACGAGCGGTACTTC; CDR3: CASSLSLPPYERYF
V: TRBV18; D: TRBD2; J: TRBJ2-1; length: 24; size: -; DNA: TGTGCCAGCTCACCACGTCGGGCGGGAGGGCCCCCGGAGCTCCTGGGGGCCGGTTACAATGAGCAGTTCTTC; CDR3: CASSPRRAGGPPELLGAGYNEQFF
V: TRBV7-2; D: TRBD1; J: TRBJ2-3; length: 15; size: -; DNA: TGTGCCAGCAGCTCGGCCCGGGACAGGGGAAATACGCAGTATTTT; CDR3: CASSSARDRGNTQYF
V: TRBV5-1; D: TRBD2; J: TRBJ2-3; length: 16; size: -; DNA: TGCGCCAGCAGCTTGGCTAGCGGGAGTAGTAAAGATACGCAGTATTTT; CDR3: CASSLASGSSKDTQYF
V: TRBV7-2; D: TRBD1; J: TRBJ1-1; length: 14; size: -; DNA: TGTGCCAGCAGCTGGGCCGACAGGGACACTGAAGCTTTCTTT; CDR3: CASSWADRDTEAFF
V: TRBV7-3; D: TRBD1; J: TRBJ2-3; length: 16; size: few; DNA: TGTGCCAGCAGCCTCTCCGGGACAGGGAGGACAGATACGCAGTATTTT; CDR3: CASSLSGTGRTDTQYF
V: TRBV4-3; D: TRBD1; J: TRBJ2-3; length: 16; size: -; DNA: TGCGCCAGCAGCCAAGATCATAGGGACAGGGTAGATACGCAGTATTTT; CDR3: CASSQDHRDRVDTQYF
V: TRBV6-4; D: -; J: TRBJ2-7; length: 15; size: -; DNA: TGTGCCAGTCTCCGACGAGGGACACGACTTTACGAGCAGTACTTC; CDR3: CASLRRGTRLYEQYF
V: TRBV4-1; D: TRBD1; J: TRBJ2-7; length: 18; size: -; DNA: TGCGCCAGCAGCCAAGAAATGAGGGAACAGGGGCGATTCTACGAGCAGTACTTC; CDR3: CASSQEMREQGRFYEQYF
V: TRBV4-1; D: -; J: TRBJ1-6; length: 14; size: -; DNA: TGCGCCAGCAGCCAAGAGGAGGGAAATTCACCCCTCCACTTT; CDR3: CASSQEEGNSPLHF
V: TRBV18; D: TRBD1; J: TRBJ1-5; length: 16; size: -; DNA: TGTGCCAGCTCGCTACTTCAGGGGGTGAGCAATCAGCCCCAGCATTTT; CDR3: CASSLLQGVSNQPQHF
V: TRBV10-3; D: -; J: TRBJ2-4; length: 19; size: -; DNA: TGTGCCATCAGTGAGTCGTGGGAGTCGCAGACCTTAGCCAAAAACATTCAGTACTTC; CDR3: CAISESWESQTLAKNIQYF
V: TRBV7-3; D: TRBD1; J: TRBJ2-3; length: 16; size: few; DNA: TGTGCCAGCAGCCTCTCCCCGGGACAGCGCACAGATACGCAGTATTTT; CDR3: CASSLSPGQRTDTQYF
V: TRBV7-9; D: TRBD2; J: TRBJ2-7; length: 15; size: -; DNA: TGTGCCAGCAGCCCCCTAGCGGGAGGGGCCTACGAGCAGTACTTC; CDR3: CASSPLAGGAYEQYF
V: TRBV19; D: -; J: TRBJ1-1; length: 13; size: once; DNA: TGTGCCAGCAGACGGACTGGGAACACTGAAGCTTTCTTT; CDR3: CASRRTGNTEAFF
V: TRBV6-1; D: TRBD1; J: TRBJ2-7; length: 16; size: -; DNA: TGTGCCAGCAGTGACCCCTCGGACAGGAGTCAATACGAGCAGTACTTC; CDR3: CASSDPSDRSQYEQYF
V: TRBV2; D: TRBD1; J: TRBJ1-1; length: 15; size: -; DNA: TGTGCCAGCGGCTGGGACAGGGTAAGGAACACTGAAGCTTTCTTT; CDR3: CASGWDRVRNTEAFF
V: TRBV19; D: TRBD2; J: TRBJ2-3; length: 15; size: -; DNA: TGTGCCAGTAGCGCCGGGACTAGCGGAAGAGATACGCAGTATTTT; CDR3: CASSAGTSGRDTQYF
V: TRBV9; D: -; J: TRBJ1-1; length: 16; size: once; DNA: TGTGCCAGCAGCGTAGGAGGAGGGGAACAGAACACTGAAGCTTTCTTT; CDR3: CASSVGGGEQNTEAFF
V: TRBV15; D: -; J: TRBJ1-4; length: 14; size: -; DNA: TGTGCCACCAGCAGAGGGGGGGAGGGTGAAAAACTGTTTTTT; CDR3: CATSRGGEGEKLFF
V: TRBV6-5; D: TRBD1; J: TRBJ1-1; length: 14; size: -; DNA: TGTGCCAGCAAGGCAGGGGGCCGGAACACTGAAGCTTTCTTT; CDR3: CASKAGGRNTEAFF
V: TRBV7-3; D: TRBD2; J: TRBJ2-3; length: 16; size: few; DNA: TGTGCCAGCAGCTCGGGACTAGCGGGCCTCGGGAATACGCAGTATTTT; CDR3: CASSSGLAGLGNTQYF
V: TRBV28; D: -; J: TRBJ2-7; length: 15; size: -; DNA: TGTGCCAGCAGGGGGGGGATCAGGGGGCCCTACGAGCAGTACTTC; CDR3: CASRGGIRGPYEQYF
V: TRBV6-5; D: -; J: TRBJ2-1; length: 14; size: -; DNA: TGTGCCAGCAGCGACCCCGGGAAGTTCCATGAGCAGTTCTTC; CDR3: CASSDPGKFHEQFF
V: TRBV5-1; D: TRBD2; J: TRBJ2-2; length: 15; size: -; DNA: TGCGCCAGCAGCCCCGGGACTAGCGGAACCGGGGAGCTGTTTTTT; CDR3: CASSPGTSGTGELFF
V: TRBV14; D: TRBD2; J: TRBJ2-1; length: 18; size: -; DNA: TGTGCCAGCAGCCAAGAGGTAAGGCGGGAGCTCCCCCTCAATGAGCAGTTCTTC; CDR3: CASSQEVRRELPLNEQFF
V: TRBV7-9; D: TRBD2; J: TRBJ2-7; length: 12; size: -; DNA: TGTTCCAGCCGTCGGGGGGCCTACGAGCAGTACTTC; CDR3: CSSRRGAYEQYF
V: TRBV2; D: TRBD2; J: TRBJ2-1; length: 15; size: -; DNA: TGTGCCAGCAGTGAATCGGCTAGCGGGACTGCTGAGCAGTTCTTC; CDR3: CASSESASGTAEQFF
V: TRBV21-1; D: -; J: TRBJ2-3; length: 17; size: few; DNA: TGTGCCAGCAGCGGAACCTTAGCGGGAGGTGGAACAGATACGCAGTATTTT; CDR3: CASSGTLAGGGTDTQYF
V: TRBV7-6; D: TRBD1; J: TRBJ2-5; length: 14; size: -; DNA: TGTGCCAGCAGCTTTGGACAGGGCGGAGAGACCCAGTACTTC; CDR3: CASSFGQGGETQYF
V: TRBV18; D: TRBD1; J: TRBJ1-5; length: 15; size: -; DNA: TGTGCCAGCTCACCCCAAACGACAGGGAAGAAGCCCCAGCATTTT; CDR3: CASSPQTTGKKPQHF
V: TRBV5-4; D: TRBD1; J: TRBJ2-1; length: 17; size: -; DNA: TGTGCCAGCAGCGGATCCGGGACAGGGGCGGGCTACAATGAGCAGTTCTTC; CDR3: CASSGSGTGAGYNEQFF
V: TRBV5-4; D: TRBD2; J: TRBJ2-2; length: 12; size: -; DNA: TGTGCAACGGGACTAGTAGCCGGGGAGCTGTTTTTT; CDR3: CATGLVAGELFF
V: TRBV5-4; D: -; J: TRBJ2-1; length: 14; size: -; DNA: TGTGCCAGCAGTTTGAGCGGCTCCTACAATGAGCAGTTCTTC; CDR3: CASSLSGSYNEQFF
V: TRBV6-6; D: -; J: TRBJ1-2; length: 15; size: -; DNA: TGTGCCAGCAGTTACAAGGCAACAGGGAACTATGGCTACACCTTC; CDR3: CASSYKATGNYGYTF
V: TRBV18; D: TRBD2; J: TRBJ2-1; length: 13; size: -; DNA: TGTGCCAGCTCACCACAGCGGGAGACTGAGCAGTTCTTC; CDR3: CASSPQRETEQFF
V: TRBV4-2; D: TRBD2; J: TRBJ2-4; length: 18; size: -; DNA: TGTGCCAGCAGCCAAGCTTTGGCTAGCGGGAGTCCCAAAAACATTCAGTACTTC; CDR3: CASSQALASGSPKNIQYF
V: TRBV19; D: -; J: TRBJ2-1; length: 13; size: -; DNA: TGTGCCAGTAGGGGCTACTCCTACAATGAGCAGTTCTTC; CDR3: CASRGYSYNEQFF
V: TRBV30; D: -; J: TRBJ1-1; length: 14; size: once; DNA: TGTGCCTGGAGTGACAGGTTAGGTGGGACTGAAGCTTTCTTT; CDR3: CAWSDRLGGTEAFF
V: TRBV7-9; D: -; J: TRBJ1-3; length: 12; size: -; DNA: TGTTCCAGCAGCTTAGTCGAGGACACCATATATTTT; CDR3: CSSSLVEDTIYF